This T cell receptor (beta chain) stems from a study of shared clonotypes between healthy human individuals. From germline, CDR1 is SGHAT and CDR2 FQNNGV. The CDR3 is 15 residues long. The V and J ends lost 4 bases and 0 bases respectively, with 13 bases between them. Study processing details: Quality scores were absent from the junction-only immunoSEQ sequences, so filtering differed. Assay used: immunoSEQ multiplex PCR; TCRdb lists only in-frame clones, some missing. V and J calls and clone size come straight from that table; D and trimming were deduced from the DNA. The sample lists under 850,000 clones, 72% occurring once. A CD45RA-negative memory subset and a CD45RA+ naive subset were separated from the CD4+ cells. The study, taken as a whole, reports: Clonotype sharing levels among donors were expected to vary with sequencing depth. Clonotypes which were not shared had lower generation probabilities than clonotypes that all four donors shared.

This clone showed up many times. Its target is unknown. V gene TRBV11-2 combines with J gene TRBJ2-7; TRBD1 might be the D (6 bases). Input material: memory CD4+ T cells sorted from blood. Subset specified: CD45RA-negative fraction. This TCR was sampled from a young woman in good health. CDR3 region: CASSSRTASSYEQYF. Written as DNA, the CDR3 is TGTGCCAGCAGCTCCCGGACAGCGAGCTCCTACGAGCAGTACTTC.